The T cell receptor (beta chain) described here comes from a study of beta chain features in type 1 diabetes. As every portion of the isolated RNA was reverse transcribed, the sequencing read expressed TCRB transcripts. This table comes from immunoSEQ multiplex PCR, and its TCRdb copy is limited to in-frame clones, with some not included. The data contain 300,000 to 350,000 clones, around 8.5% of them singletons. Notes on the study in general: In every one of the four CD4+ subsets, TCRB CDR3s were moderately but significantly shorter in Type 1 diabetes patients.

To note about this clone: Its antigen remains unidentified.

Trimming at V came to 4 bases and at J to 4 bases, leaving 8 bases not matched to a gene. The CDR3 covers 15 residues. The germline CDR1 and CDR2 sequences are SGHDT and YYEEEE. In total, each donor contributed a single heparinised blood draw that averaged around 110 mL. The chain is built from TRBV5-6 and TRBJ2-5; TRBD1 aligns across 9 bases. The clonotype was recovered from a man aged 25-40 years with type 1 diabetes. Material: central memory CD4+ T cells from blood. DNA of the CDR3: TGTGCCAGCAGCGGGACAGGGAGGGTTTTAGAGACCCAGTACTTC. This encodes CASSGTGRVLETQYF.